The rows below give T cell receptor beta chains drawn from one sample of a study of cytomegalovirus exposure and HLA in healthy donors. Sequenced by immunoSEQ multiplex PCR; TCRdb stores in-frame clones only, minus some. The data hold about 220,000 clones, with 75% to 95% observed a single time. The source material was PBMCs. The source is a woman between 18 and 29 years old in good health and CMV-seronegative. Both conserved end residues are part of each CDR3. D genes are given only for firm matches. A clone size is listed for some rows: how often the clone was seen (once, few, many), or a class if it is expanded.

J gene	D gene	V gene	clone size	CDR3 DNA	CDR3 protein
TRBJ2-7	TRBD1	TRBV27	-	TGTGCCAGCAGTCGGACGGGACAGGGGGCCGGCGAGCAGTACTTC	CASSRTGQGAGEQYF
TRBJ1-1	-	TRBV21-1	-	TGTGCCAGGGGAGTAGTCCGGGACACTGAAGCTTTCTTT	CARGVVRDTEAFF
TRBJ2-5	-	TRBV6-9	-	TGTGCCATATGGGCCCCTTGGACCCAGTACTTC	CAIWAPWTQYF
TRBJ2-7	-	TRBV13	once	TGTGCCACCAGGGGCTCGGGAGAGCAGTACTTC	CATRGSGEQYF
TRBJ2-3	-	TRBV30	-	TGTGCCTGGAAAGGGGTTAGAGATACGCAGTATTTT	CAWKGVRDTQYF
TRBJ2-5	-	TRBV19	-	TGTGCCAGTAGTATAGATTGGGCTATTCAGACCCAGTACTTC	CASSIDWAIQTQYF
TRBJ2-7	TRBD2	TRBV5-6	-	TGTGCCAGCAGCCCGACGTCCGGACTAGCGGGATCCCGCTTC	CASSPTSGLAGSRF
TRBJ1-1	-	TRBV9	-	TGTGCCAGCAGCGTGGTTCGTCAGGGTTACACTGAAGCTTTCTTT	CASSVVRQGYTEAFF
TRBJ2-7	TRBD1	TRBV5-4	-	TGTGCCAGCAGCCGTGGGACAGGGAGGAGCTCCTACGAGCAGTACTTC	CASSRGTGRSSYEQYF
TRBJ1-1	-	TRBV20-1	-	TGCAGTGCCCAGGAGGTTTTCTTT	CSAQEVFF
TRBJ2-6	TRBD2	TRBV9	-	TGTGCCAGCAGCGATGGGACTAGCGGGTTTCCCAGCGTCCTGACTTTC	CASSDGTSGFPSVLTF
TRBJ2-7	TRBD2	TRBV5-4	-	TGTGCCAGCAGCCCGGGACTAGCGGGAGGGTTCGGGACCTACGAGCAGTACTTC	CASSPGLAGGFGTYEQYF
TRBJ1-5	TRBD1	TRBV19	once	TGTGCCAGTACCCGATGGGGACAGCTCCGAAATAGCAATCAGCCCCAGCATTTT	CASTRWGQLRNSNQPQHF
TRBJ1-6	TRBD1	TRBV29-1	-	TGCAGCGTTGGACAGGGGTGGAATTCACCCCTCCACTTT	CSVGQGWNSPLHF
TRBJ1-1	TRBD1	TRBV11-3	-	TGTGCCAGCAGCCCAACAGGGGTTTCGGACACTGAAGCTTTCTTT	CASSPTGVSDTEAFF
TRBJ1-1	-	TRBV5-1	-	TGCGCCAGCAGCTTGAAAGGGTCAGGGGCGCCCACTGAAGCTTTTTTT	CASSLKGSGAPTEAFF
TRBJ2-3	-	TRBV10-1	once	TGCGCCAGCGCCTCCGGAGCGGAGGTCACAGATACGCAGTATTTT	CASASGAEVTDTQYF
TRBJ1-6	-	TRBV28	-	TGTGCCAGCAACAGAGTCTATAATTCACCCCTCCACTTT	CASNRVYNSPLHF
TRBJ2-2	-	TRBV6-1	-	TGTGCCAGCAGTGAACTTTATCGGCAGGGATTAACCGGGGAGCTGTTTTTT	CASSELYRQGLTGELFF
TRBJ1-6	-	TRBV7-3	-	TGTGCCAGCAGCCAGGGACTAAGCTCACCCCTCCACTTT	CASSQGLSSPLHF
TRBJ1-1	TRBD1	TRBV28	-	TGTGCCAGCAGGGGACAGGGGGAAGTTGGAGCTTTCTTT	CASRGQGEVGAFF
TRBJ1-1	-	TRBV4-1	-	TGCGCCAGCAGCCCACCACTGCCATGGGGAGATTTTGAAGCTTTCTTT	CASSPPLPWGDFEAFF
TRBJ2-5	-	TRBV30	-	TGTGCCTGGAGTTTTAAAGAGACCCAGTACTTC	CAWSFKETQYF
TRBJ1-3	TRBD1	TRBV6-1	-	TGTGCCAGCAGTGCACAGGGGTATGGAAACACCATATATTTT	CASSAQGYGNTIYF
TRBJ2-1	TRBD2	TRBV6-4	-	TGTGCCAGCAGTGACCTACGAGTAGCGGGAGGGTACAATGAGCAGTTCTTC	CASSDLRVAGGYNEQFF
TRBJ2-7	TRBD2	TRBV18	-	TGTGCCAGCTCACCAAACGGACTAGCGGGATACGAGCAGTACTTC	CASSPNGLAGYEQYF
TRBJ1-1	-	TRBV4-1	-	TGCGCCAGCAGCCCACGACTCCAGACAGTGAACACTGAAGCTTTCTTT	CASSPRLQTVNTEAFF
TRBJ1-5	-	TRBV18	-	TGTGCCAGCTCATCCCTACCTTACAGGGGCAATCAGCCCCAGCATTTT	CASSSLPYRGNQPQHF
TRBJ1-5	-	TRBV6-5	-	TGTGCCAGCAGACCCGGGGGAGGCAATCAGCCCCAGCATTTT	CASRPGGGNQPQHF